This TCR beta chain was retrieved from a study of blood T cells in healthy people across ages. Study-level points and caveats: Investigators treated diversity estimates from one million T cells as underestimates. Strong correlation linked observed beta diversity and percent naive T cells. PBMCs left unsorted prevented a conclusive naive versus antigen-experienced comparison.

About this clonotype: Its antigen is undetermined.

The CDR3 contains 15 residues. Germline assignment: CDR1 SGDLS and CDR2 YYNGEE. Between the trimmed V and J ends, which lost 0 bases and 7 bases, there was a span of 16 bases. Researchers collected about 9.6 milliliters of peripheral blood from every single donor. The authors ran a second PCR of roughly 6 to 12 cycles using a sample-barcoded 5' primer and a J-beta primer mix. TCRdb redid the calling of the 5' RACE reads with MiXCR, one entry per CDR3 protein. This table holds about 580,000 distinct CDR3 sequences, around 50% found once. Sequencing was performed on blood. J is TRBJ1-1 and V is TRBV9, with a tentative D call TRBD1 (5 bases). The clonotype was recovered from an elderly man in good health. CDR3 loop: CASSVDPDTGREAFF. The CDR3 DNA is TGTGCCAGCAGCGTAGACCCGGACACTGGGCGTGAAGCTTTCTTT.